One and the same sample provided the 11 T cell receptor beta chains below, sequenced in a study of cytomegalovirus exposure and HLA in healthy donors. Profiling relied on immunoSEQ multiplex PCR, and the TCRdb table lists in-frame clones only, not all of them. The table has around 58,000 clones, 85% to 90% seen once. Sequenced: PBMCs. The receptors were gathered from a woman between 18 and 30 years old in good health and CMV-seronegative.

The chain combines TRBV10-1 with TRBJ2-3, with 10 positions matching TRBD2. CDR1 and CDR2 from the germline V gene are WNHNN and SYGVQD (reference sequence). Trimming at V came to 0 bases and at J to 2 bases, leaving 17 bases not matched to a gene. The CDR3 consists of 21 residues. The CDR3 reads CASSESPPLAGGSTSTDTQYF. The DNA for the CDR3 is TGCGCCAGCAGTGAGTCCCCCCCCTTAGCGGGAGGCTCAACCTCCACAGATACGCAGTATTTT.

The chain joins TRBV28 to TRBJ2-1; unclear D gene. There are 14 residues in the CDR3. The germline CDR1 and CDR2 sequences are MDHEN and SYDVKM. V was shortened by 6 bases and J by 0 bases, with 9 bases between the two germline ends. The CDR3 loop reads CASRYRSSYNEQFF. CDR3 nucleotides: TGTGCCAGCAGGTATAGGAGCTCCTACAATGAGCAGTTCTTC. The full variable domain, completed using reference TRBV28 and TRBJ2-1, is DVKVTQSSRYLVKRTGEKVFLECVQDMDHENMFWYRQDPGLGLRLIYFSYDVKMKEKGDIPEGYSVSREKKERFSLILESASTNQTSMYLCASRYRSSYNEQFFGPGTRLTVL.

This clone has just a few counts. J is TRBJ1-2 and V is TRBV2; D is possibly TRBD1 (5 bases). V gave up 8 bases and J gave up 7 bases, with 20 bases separating them. CDR1 and CDR2 (germline): SNHLY, FYNNEI. The CDR3 consists of 14 residues. The CDR3 DNA is TGTGCCAGCCGGTTGTTGGGGCGCTCGGGTGGCTACACCTTC. This encodes CASRLLGRSGGYTF.

This clone appeared once. V gene TRBV5-1 combines with J gene TRBJ2-1; 7 positions agree with TRBD2. V gave up 0 bases and J gave up 7 bases; unmatched junction bases: 13. Germline loops: CDR1 SGHRS, CDR2 YFSETQ. The CDR3 is 17 residues long. The CDR3 region is CASSLVGAGRAGNEQFF. The CDR3 DNA is TGCGCCAGCAGCTTGGTCGGTGCGGGGAGGGCCGGGAATGAGCAGTTCTTC.

This clone has a single count. The chain has TRBV5-1 and TRBJ2-5, with TRBD1 identical over 9 bases. Germline CDR1 SGHRS, CDR2 YFSETQ. The CDR3 runs 16 residues. The junction had 9 bases not matched to a gene; V was cut back by 4 bases and J by 2 bases. The CDR3 spells CASSRGGQGKQETQYF. The CDR3 DNA reads TGCGCCAGCAGCCGCGGGGGACAGGGAAAACAAGAGACCCAGTACTTC.

This clone was counted only a few times. The V call is TRBV4-1, the J call TRBJ2-3, with D maybe TRBD2 (7 bases). The CDR3 runs 20 residues. V lost 6 bases, J lost 1 base, and 29 bases lay in between. Germline V gene lookup returns CDR1 MGHRA and CDR2 YSYEKL. CDR3 sequence (DNA): TGCGCCAGCAGAGGGACAAGGTGGGGGGCGCAAACTAGCGGCACAGATACGCAGTATTTT. It yields the protein CASRGTRWGAQTSGTDTQYF.

This sequence joins TRBV5-1 and TRBJ2-3, with a weak D call TRBD1 (6 bases). The V end was cut by 1 base, the J end by 1 base, with 13 bases between. Germline CDR1 reads SGHRS; CDR2 reads YFSETQ. CDR3 length equals 16 residues. The CDR3 protein is CASSLRGGSGTDTQYF. The CDR3, as DNA: TGCGCCAGCAGCTTGCGTGGGGGCAGCGGCACAGATACGCAGTATTTT.

In DNA form, the CDR3 reads TGTGCCAGCAGCCACCTGGCAAGCTCCTACGAGCAGTACTTC. Protein product: CASSHLASSYEQYF. V and J are TRBV9 and TRBJ2-7, with D unresolved. The V end lost 4 bases, the J end lost 0 bases, and 11 bases lay between the germline ends. The CDR3 extends over 14 amino acids. Germline CDR1 and CDR2: SGDLS and YYNGEE.

CDR3 nucleotide sequence: TGCAGCGTCGGGACAGAACTTAACACCGGGGAGCTGTTTTTT. Protein product: CSVGTELNTGELFF. This chain links TRBV29-1 with TRBJ2-2, with TRBD1 matching over 7 bases. V was clipped by 6 bases and J by 2 bases; unmatched bases: 6. Germline V gene data show CDR1 as SQVTM and CDR2 as ANQGSEA. This CDR3 has 14 amino acids.

This clone was recorded only once. The rearrangement joins TRBV30 to TRBJ2-5, with D tentatively TRBD1 (8 bases). V lost 6 bases and J 4 bases, leaving 15 bases between the germline ends. The CDR3 is 13 residues long. Germline V gene sequence: CDR1 GTSNPN, CDR2 SVGIG (reference sequence). CDR3 amino acids: CACDTGGGETQYF. The CDR3 DNA reads TGTGCCTGTGACACAGGGGGGGGAGAGACCCAGTACTTC.

The J gene is TRBJ1-1, the V gene TRBV5-1; no firm D call. Trimming shortened V by 1 base and J by 1 base, and 8 bases separated the two germline ends. The V gene's germline CDR1 is SGHRS and CDR2 YFSETQ. The CDR3 extends over 14 amino acids. This CDR3 is CASSLIPGNTEAFF. In DNA, the CDR3 is TGCGCCAGCAGCTTGATACCAGGGAACACTGAAGCTTTCTTT.